Reported below is one TCR beta chain. Its matching antigen is unknown. The junction differs from germline at one of its ends, possibly a read error. This sample was taken from a study of T-cell reconstitution after alpha-beta-depleted transplantation in children. General observations from the study: It was surviving recipient T cells and thymic progenitors that gave some patients high TCRbeta diversity at day 60.

Unique molecular identifiers were incorporated during preparation of the TCRbeta library. MiXCR, run by TCRdb on the PCR reads, gives a single entry per CDR3 protein. The sample has about 110,000 distinct CDR3 sequences, 10% seen once. This CDR3 contains 20 residues. CDR1 and CDR2 from the germline V gene are SGHAT and FQNNGV. The rearrangement uses TRBV11-2 and TRBJ2-5; 15 bases match TRBD2. The material sequenced was PBMCs, taken before TCRalphabeta/CD19-depleted stem cell transplant. The clonotype was recovered from a boy aged 2 to 9 with acute lymphoblastic leukemia, due to receive a stem cell transplant. Here the CDR3 DNA reads TGTGCCAGCAGGTTAGGCCGTCGGACTAGCGGGAGGGACGCACAAGAGACCCAGTACTTC. Translation: CASRLGRRTSGRDAQETQYF.